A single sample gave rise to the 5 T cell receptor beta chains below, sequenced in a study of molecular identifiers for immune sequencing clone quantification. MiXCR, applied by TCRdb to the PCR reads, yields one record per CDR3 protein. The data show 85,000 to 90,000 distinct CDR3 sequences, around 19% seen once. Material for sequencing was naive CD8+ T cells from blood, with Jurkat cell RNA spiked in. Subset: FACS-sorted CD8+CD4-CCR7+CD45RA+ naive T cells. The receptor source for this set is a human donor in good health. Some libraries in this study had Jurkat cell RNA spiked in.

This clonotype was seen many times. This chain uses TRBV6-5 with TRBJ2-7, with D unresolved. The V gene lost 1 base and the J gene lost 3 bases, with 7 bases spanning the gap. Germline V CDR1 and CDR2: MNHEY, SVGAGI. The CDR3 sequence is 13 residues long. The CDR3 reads CASSYWGSYEQYF. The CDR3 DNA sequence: TGTGCCAGCAGTTACTGGGGTAGCTACGAGCAGTACTTC.

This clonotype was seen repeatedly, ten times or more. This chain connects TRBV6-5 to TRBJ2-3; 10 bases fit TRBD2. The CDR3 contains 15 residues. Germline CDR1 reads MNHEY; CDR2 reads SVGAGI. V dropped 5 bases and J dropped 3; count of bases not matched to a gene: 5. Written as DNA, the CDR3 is TGTGCCAGCAGTCCCGAAGCGGGAGGGACAGATACGCAGTATTTT. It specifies CASSPEAGGTDTQYF.

This CDR3 is CASSYGEMNTEAFF. CDR3 bases: TGTGCCAGCAGTTATGGGGAGATGAACACTGAAGCTTTCTTT. J is TRBJ1-1 and V is TRBV27; D is ambiguous. Germline V gives CDR1 MNHEY, CDR2 SMNVEV (reference sequence). Between the trimmed V and J ends, which lost 4 bases and 0 bases, there was a span of 9 bases. The CDR3 loop spans 14 amino acids.

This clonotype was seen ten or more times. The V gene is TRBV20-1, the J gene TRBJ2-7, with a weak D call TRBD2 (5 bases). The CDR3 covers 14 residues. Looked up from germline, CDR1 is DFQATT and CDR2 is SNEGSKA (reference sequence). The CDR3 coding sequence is TGCAGGTGGGCTGGGGAGAGGAGCTCCTACGAGCAGTACTTC. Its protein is CRWAGERSSYEQYF.

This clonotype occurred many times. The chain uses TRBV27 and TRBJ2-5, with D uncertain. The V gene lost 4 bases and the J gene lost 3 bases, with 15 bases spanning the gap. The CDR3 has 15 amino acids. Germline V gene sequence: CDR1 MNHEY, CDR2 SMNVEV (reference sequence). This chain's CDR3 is CASSSLYGFEETQYF. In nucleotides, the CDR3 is TGTGCCAGCAGTTCTCTATACGGGTTCGAAGAGACCCAGTACTTC.